This T cell receptor (beta chain) emerged from a study of blood T cells in healthy people across ages. Next came a second PCR, run for roughly 6 to 11 cycles, which used a sample-barcoded 5' primer along with a J-beta primer mix. TCRdb ran MiXCR on the 5' RACE reads and lists one entry per CDR3 protein. This table has 700,000 to 900,000 distinct CDR3 sequences, more than 25% appearing once. Samples each had at least 5.5 micrograms of total RNA extracted. This clonotype turned up a few times. Germline V lookup: CDR1 MGHDK, CDR2 SYGVNS. The CDR3 is made up of 14 amino acids. V gave up 5 bases and J gave up 11 bases, with 21 bases separating them. This sample was also put to use in a study of T cells of mothers and their children. That paper adds: Extraction yielded RNA that went, in full, into cDNA synthesis at approximately 1.5 ug per 15 ul. No clone of persistent microchimeric T cells was detected.

The V gene is TRBV25-1, the J gene TRBJ2-5, with D perhaps TRBD2 (7 bases). The TCR was taken from a boy between 5 and 17 years old in good health. The sample taken for sequencing was blood. CDR3 residues: CASSSGGARREQYF. Written as DNA, the CDR3 is TGTGCCAGCAGTTCGGGGGGCGCGAGGAGGGAGCAGTACTTC.